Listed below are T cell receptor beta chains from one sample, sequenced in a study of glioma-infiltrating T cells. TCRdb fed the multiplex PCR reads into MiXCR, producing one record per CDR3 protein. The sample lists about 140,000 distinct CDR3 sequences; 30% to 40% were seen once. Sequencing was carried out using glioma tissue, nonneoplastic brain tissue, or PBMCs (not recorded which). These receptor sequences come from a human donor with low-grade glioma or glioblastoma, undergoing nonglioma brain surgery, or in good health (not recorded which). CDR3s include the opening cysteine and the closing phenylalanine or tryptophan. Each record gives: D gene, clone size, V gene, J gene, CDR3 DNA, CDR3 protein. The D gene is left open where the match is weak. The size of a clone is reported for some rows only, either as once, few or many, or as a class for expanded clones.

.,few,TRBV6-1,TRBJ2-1,TGTGCCAGCAGCCAGATCTCGTACCCCTTGAGTGAGCAGTTCTTC,CASSQISYPLSEQFF
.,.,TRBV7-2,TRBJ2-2,TGTGCCAGCAGCTTACGAGGAGCGAACACCGGGGAGCTGTTTTTT,CASSLRGANTGELFF
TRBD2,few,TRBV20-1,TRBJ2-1,TGCAGTGCTAGGTTTCTAGCGGGTGGGAATGAGCAGTTCTTC,CSARFLAGGNEQFF
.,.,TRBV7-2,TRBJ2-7,TGTGCCAGCAGCGGACGGACAGTGGCGACCTATGAGCAGTACTTC,CASSGRTVATYEQYF
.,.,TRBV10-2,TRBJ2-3,TGTGCCACCACAACAGACACAGATACGCAGTATTTT,CATTTDTDTQYF
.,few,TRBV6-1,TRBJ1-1,TGTGCCAGCAGCCGGCTTGCGGGTACTGAAGCTTTCTTT,CASSRLAGTEAFF
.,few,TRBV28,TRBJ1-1,TGTGCCAGCAGTTTCAGGGGTTCGGGTTTCTTT,CASSFRGSGFF
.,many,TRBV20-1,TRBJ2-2,TGCAGTGCTATCCACACCGGGGAGCTGTTTTTT,CSAIHTGELFF
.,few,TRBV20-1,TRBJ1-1,TGCAGTGCTAGGGGGGAGGTGGGGACTGAAGCTTTCTTT,CSARGEVGTEAFF
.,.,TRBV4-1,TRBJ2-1,TGCGCCAGCAGCCCCGAACCGGGACGACAGAACAATGAGCAGTTCTTC,CASSPEPGRQNNEQFF
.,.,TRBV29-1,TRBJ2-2,TGCAGCGTTAGAAGTGACACCGGGGAGCTGTTTTTT,CSVRSDTGELFF
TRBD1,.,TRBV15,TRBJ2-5,TGTGCCACCAGCTGGCGGACAGGGTCCGAAGAGACCCAGTACTTC,CATSWRTGSEETQYF
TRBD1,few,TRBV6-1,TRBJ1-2,TGTGCCAGCAGGGGGTTGGACAGGTTCGGCTACACCTTC,CASRGLDRFGYTF
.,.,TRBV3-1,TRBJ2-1,TGTGCCAGCAGCTACGGACAGAACTACAATGAGCAGTTCTTC,CASSYGQNYNEQFF
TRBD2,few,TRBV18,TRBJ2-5,TGTGCCAGCTCGCTACTAGCGGGGGTTTCGGAGACCCAGTACTTC,CASSLLAGVSETQYF
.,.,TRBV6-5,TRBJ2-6,TGTGCCAGCAGTTACCCAAAGGACAGACCCTCCTCTGGGGCCAACGTCCTGACTTTC,CASSYPKDRPSSGANVLTF
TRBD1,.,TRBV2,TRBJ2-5,TGTGCCAGCAGGTCGACAGGGGTAGAGACCCAGTACTTC,CASRSTGVETQYF
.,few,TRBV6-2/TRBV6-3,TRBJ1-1,TGTGCCAGCGCGAGGACTGAAGCTTTCTTT,CASARTEAFF
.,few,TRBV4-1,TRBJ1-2,TGCGCCAGTCGTGGAGGGCCGGGGGGTGGCTACACCTTC,CASRGGPGGGYTF
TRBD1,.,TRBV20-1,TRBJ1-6,TGCAGTGCTAGAGTTGTTCGTCCGTCCGGGACAGCGGATAATTCACCCCTCCACTTT,CSARVVRPSGTADNSPLHF
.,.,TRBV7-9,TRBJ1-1,TGTGCCAGCCGGCTCAATTGGAACACTGAAGCTTTCTTT,CASRLNWNTEAFF
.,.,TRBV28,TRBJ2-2,TGTGCCACAAGGGCCGGGAACACCGGGGAGCTGTTTTTT,CATRAGNTGELFF
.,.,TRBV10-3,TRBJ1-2,TGTGCCATCAGTGCTTCGGATTATGGCTACACCTTC,CAISASDYGYTF
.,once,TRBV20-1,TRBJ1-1,TGCAGTGCTAGAGAGTCATCGGGAATCGAGAACACTGAAGCTTTCTTT,CSARESSGIENTEAFF
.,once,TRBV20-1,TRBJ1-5,TGCAGTGCTCCAGCAGGGGCGGCTCATCCCCAGCATTTT,CSAPAGAAHPQHF
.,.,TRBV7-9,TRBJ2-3,TGTGCCAGCAGCCTTAGTAGCACAGATACGCAGTATTTT,CASSLSSTDTQYF
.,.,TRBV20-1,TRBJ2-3,TGCAGTGCTGGAGCGGAAAGCACAGATACGCAGTATTTT,CSAGAESTDTQYF
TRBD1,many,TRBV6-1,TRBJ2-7,TGTGCCAGCAATCGACAGGGGGTTAACGAGCAGTACTTC,CASNRQGVNEQYF
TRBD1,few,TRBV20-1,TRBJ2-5,TGCAGTGCTAGACCCAGACAGGGAATGGAGACCCAGTACTTC,CSARPRQGMETQYF
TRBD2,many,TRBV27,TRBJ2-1,TGTGCCAGCAGTTTAGGGCGGGGGAATGAGCAGTTCTTC,CASSLGRGNEQFF
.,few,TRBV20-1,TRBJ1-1,TGCAGTGCTGGTGACAGCCGGAACACTGAAGCTTTCTTT,CSAGDSRNTEAFF
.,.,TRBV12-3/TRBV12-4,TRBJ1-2,TGTGCCAGCAGTTTGGCAGCCTATGGCTACACCTTC,CASSLAAYGYTF
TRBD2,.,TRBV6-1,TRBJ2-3,TGTGCCAGCAGTAATGGAAAAGGGGAGGGCCGGGCAGATACGCAGTATTTT,CASSNGKGEGRADTQYF